This T cell receptor beta chain was recorded in a study of T cell repertoires in cytomegalovirus infection. Study-level information: CMV infection together with matching HLA type was indicated by public TCR beta signatures.

Each CDR3 protein gets one entry after TCRdb re-called the reads with MiXCR. The sample has hundreds of thousands of distinct CDR3 sequences, over 15% seen once. Findings and limits, study-wide: Carriers of CMV and the relevant HLA type were discriminated by public TCR beta frequency. The ex vivo response showed dominance by HLA-C-restricted CMV-specific TCR beta clonotypes.

This CDR3 spans 12 amino acids. Germline CDR1 reads DFQATT; CDR2 reads SNEGSKA (reference sequence). After removal of 6 bases from V and 4 bases from J, the junction contained 5 bases not matched to a gene. This clonotype has a handful of counts. Its antigen is undetermined. The rearrangement uses TRBV20-1 and TRBJ1-2; 7 bases match TRBD1. The sequenced sample consisted of PBMCs. The receptor was isolated from a human donor in good health (CMV status not recorded). Some clones in this sample may be carry-over from other donors' samples. The CDR3 reads CSAGTATYGYTF. For the CDR3, the DNA is TGCAGTGCGGGGACAGCAACCTATGGCTACACCTTC.